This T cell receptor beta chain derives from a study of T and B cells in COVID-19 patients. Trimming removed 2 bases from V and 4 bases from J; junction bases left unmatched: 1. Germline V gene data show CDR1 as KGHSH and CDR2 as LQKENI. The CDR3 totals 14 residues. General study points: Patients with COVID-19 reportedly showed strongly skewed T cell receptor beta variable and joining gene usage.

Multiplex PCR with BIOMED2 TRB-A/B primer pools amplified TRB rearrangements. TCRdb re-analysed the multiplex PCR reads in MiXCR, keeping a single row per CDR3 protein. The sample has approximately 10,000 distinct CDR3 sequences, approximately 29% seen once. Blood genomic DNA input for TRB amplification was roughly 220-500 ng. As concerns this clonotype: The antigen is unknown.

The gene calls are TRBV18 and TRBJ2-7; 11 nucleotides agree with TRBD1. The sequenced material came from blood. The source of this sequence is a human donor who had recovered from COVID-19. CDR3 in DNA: TGTGCCAGCTCACCAGGGACAGGGGGGTACGAGCAGTACTTC. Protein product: CASSPGTGGYEQYF.